One sample yielded the 7 T cell receptor beta chains listed below, sequenced in a study of response to subunit inactivated influenza vaccine (dated by TCRdb to the late 2010s). Library method: RT-PCR. Sequencing was performed on an Illumina HiSeq 2500. The public reads were quality trimmed at Q25 with fastp and then assembled into clones with MiXCR by TCRdb, keeping productive beta chains. Rows are combined by CDR3 protein, so each entry shows the most common genes and DNA. Within this sample are approximately 700,000 distinct CDR3 sequences, with approximately 14% of them counted one time only. The ten largest clonotypes hold 5.5% to 7% of the sample. Specimen: PBMCs from blood, collected approximately 15 days before vaccination. These receptors were taken from a middle-aged man who received an inactivated influenza vaccine. Donor details come from another sample of the same person, matched by shared clones.

This clonotype was seen repeatedly, ten times or more. The rearrangement joins TRBV10-3 to TRBJ2-7, with D perhaps matching TRBD1 (5 bases). The CDR3 is made up of 13 amino acids. Deletions cut 2 bases from V and 5 bases from J, with 10 bases between. CDR1 is ENHRY, CDR2 SYGVKD, per germline. The CDR3 sequence: CAISETGPNEQYF. The CDR3 bases are TGTGCCATCAGTGAGACAGGCCCCAACGAGCAGTACTTC.

This clonotype was seen many times. The rearrangement links TRBV6-5 to TRBJ1-3, with 8 bases matching TRBD1. Per germline, CDR1 MNHEY and CDR2 SVGAGI. This CDR3 has 18 amino acids. V shed 0 bases, J shed 0 bases, and the junction held 7 bases outside the gene matches. CDR3 residues: CASSYSAGTGGSGNTIYF. For the CDR3, the DNA is TGTGCCAGCAGTTACTCAGCCGGAACAGGGGGCTCTGGAAACACCATATATTTT.

There are a few counts of this clonotype. The chain joins TRBV7-3 to TRBJ2-1; D is possibly TRBD1 (5 bases). Germline CDR1 and CDR2: SGHTA and FQGTGA. The CDR3 is made up of 14 amino acids. The V and J ends lost 5 bases and 5 bases respectively, with 13 bases between them. CDR3 DNA: TGTGCCAGCAGCGCCCAGGGTTACGACAATGAGCAGTTCTTC. This translates into CASSAQGYDNEQFF.

The chain uses TRBV12-3 or TRBV12-4 and TRBJ2-7; D may be TRBD1 (6 bases). Trimming removed 6 bases at V and 2 bases at J, with 11 bases between. The CDR3 consists of 13 residues. The CDR3 here is CASRTTGTYEQYF. In DNA form, the CDR3 reads TGTGCCAGCAGGACAACAGGGACCTACGAGCAGTACTTC.

The chain has TRBV13 and TRBJ2-1, with 9 positions matching TRBD2. Germline CDR1 and CDR2: PRHDT and FYEKMQ (reference sequence). The CDR3 contains 14 residues. Trimming at V came to 5 bases and at J to 5 bases, leaving 4 bases not matched to a gene. The CDR3 region has the DNA TGTGCCAGCAGCGCTCGGACTAGCGACAATGAGCAGTTCTTC. It translates to CASSARTSDNEQFF.

This clonotype was counted between two and nine times. A junction boundary mismatches the germline segment, possibly from a read error. The chain carries TRBV29-1 and TRBJ1-1, with D hard to call. The CDR3 runs 13 residues. Germline V lookup: CDR1 SQVTM, CDR2 ANQGSEA. The CDR3 is CSVEDALDTEAFF. CDR3 sequence (DNA): TGCAGCGTGGAAGATGCCCTGGACACTGAAGCTTTCTTT.

This clonotype was recorded a few times. The rearrangement uses TRBV19 and TRBJ1-2, with a tentative D call TRBD1 (6 bases). With 3 bases removed from V and 7 bases from J, the gap between germline ends came to 12 bases. The CDR3 totals 13 residues. The germline V gene encodes CDR1 LNHDA and CDR2 SQIVND (reference sequence). DNA for the CDR3: TGTGCCAGTAGTATCGTGGGGGCCTCTGGCTACACCTTC. It codes for CASSIVGASGYTF.